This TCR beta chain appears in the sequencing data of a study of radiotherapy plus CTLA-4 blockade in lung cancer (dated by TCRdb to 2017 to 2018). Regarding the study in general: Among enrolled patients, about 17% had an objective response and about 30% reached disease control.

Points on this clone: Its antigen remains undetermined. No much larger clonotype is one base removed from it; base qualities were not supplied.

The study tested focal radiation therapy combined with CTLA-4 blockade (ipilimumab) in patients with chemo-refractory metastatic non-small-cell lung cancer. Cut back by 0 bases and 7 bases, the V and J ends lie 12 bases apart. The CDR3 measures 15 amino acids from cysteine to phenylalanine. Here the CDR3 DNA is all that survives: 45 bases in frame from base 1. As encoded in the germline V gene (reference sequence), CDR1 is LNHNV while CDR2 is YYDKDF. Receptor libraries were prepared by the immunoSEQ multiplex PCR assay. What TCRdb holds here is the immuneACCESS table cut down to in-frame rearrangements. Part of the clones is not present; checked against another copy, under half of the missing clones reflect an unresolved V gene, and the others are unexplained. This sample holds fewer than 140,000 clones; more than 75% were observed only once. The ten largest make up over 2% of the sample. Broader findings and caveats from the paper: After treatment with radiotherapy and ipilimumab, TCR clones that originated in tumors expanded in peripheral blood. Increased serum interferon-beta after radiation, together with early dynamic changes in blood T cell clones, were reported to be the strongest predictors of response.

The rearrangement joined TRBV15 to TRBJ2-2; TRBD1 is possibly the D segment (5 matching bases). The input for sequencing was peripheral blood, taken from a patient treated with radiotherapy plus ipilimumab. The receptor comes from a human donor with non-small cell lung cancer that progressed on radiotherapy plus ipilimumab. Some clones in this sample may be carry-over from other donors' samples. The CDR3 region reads CATSRDGRVIGELFF. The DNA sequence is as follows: TGTGCCACCAGCAGAGATGGCAGGGTAATCGGGGAGCTGTTTTTT.